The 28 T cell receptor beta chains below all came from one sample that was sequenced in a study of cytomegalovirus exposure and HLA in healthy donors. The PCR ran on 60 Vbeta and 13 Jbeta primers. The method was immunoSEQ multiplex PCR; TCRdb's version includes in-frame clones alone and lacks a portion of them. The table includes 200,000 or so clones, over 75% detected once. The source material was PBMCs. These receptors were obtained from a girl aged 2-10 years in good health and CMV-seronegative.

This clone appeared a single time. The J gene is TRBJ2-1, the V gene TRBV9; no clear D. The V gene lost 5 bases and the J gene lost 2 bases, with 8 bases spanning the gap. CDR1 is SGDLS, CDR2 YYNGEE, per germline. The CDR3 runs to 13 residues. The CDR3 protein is CASSQDAYNEQFF. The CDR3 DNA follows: TGTGCCAGCAGTCAGGATGCCTACAATGAGCAGTTCTTC.

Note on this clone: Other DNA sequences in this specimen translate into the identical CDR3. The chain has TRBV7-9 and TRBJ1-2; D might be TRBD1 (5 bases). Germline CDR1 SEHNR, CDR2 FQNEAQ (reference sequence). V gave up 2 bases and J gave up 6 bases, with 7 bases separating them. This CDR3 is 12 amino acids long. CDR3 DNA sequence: TGTGCCAGCAGCTTACCGGGGGATGGCTACACCTTC. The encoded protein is CASSLPGDGYTF.

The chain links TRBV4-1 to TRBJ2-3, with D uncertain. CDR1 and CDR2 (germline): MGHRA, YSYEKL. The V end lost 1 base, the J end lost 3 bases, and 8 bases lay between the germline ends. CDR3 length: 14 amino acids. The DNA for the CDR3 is TGCGCCAGCAGCCAAGGTCGAGGAACAGATACGCAGTATTTT. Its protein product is CASSQGRGTDTQYF.

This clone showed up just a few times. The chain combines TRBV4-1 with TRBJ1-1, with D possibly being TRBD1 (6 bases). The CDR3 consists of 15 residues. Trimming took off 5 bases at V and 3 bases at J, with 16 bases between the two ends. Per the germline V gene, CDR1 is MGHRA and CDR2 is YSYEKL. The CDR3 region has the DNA TGCGCCAGCAGCGGCCGGACAGCTTGGGACACTGAAGCTTTCTTT. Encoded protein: CASSGRTAWDTEAFF.

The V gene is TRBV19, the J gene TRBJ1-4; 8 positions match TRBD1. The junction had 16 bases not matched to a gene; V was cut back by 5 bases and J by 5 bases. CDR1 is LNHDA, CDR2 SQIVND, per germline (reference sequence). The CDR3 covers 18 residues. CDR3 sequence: CASSGARGRRVENEKLFF. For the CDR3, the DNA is TGTGCCAGTAGTGGAGCCAGGGGGCGTAGGGTCGAGAATGAAAAACTGTTTTTT.

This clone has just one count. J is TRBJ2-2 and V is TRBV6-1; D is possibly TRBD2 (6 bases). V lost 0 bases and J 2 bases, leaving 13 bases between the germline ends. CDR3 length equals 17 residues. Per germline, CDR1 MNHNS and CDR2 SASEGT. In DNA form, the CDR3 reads TGTGCCAGCAGTGAAGCGTCCCGGGGAGGAAACACCGGGGAGCTGTTTTTT. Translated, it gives CASSEASRGGNTGELFF.

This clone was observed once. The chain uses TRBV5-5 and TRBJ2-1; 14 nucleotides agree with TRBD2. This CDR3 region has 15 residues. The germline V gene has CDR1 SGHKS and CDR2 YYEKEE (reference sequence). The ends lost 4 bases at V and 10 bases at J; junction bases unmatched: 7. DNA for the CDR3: TGTGCCAGCAGCCTTATGACTAGCGGGGGGGCAGAGCAGTTCTTC. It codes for CASSLMTSGGAEQFF.

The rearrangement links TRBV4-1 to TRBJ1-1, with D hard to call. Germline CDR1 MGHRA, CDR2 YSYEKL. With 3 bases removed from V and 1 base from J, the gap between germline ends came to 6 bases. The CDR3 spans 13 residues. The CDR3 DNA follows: TGCGCCAGCAGCCAGGGGAGGAACACTGAAGCTTTCTTT. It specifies CASSQGRNTEAFF.

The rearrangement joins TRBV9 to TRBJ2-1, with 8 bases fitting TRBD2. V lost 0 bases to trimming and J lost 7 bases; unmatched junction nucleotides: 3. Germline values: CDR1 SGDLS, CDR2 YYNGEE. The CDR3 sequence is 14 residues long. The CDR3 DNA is TGTGCCAGCAGCGTAGGGACTAGCTTGAATGAGCAGTTCTTC. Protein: CASSVGTSLNEQFF.

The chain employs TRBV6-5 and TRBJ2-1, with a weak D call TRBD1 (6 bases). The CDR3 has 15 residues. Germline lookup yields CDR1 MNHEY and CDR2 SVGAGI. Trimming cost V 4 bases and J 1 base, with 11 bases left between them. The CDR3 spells CASSFTGRSYNEQFF. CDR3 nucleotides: TGTGCCAGCAGTTTTACAGGGAGATCCTACAATGAGCAGTTCTTC.

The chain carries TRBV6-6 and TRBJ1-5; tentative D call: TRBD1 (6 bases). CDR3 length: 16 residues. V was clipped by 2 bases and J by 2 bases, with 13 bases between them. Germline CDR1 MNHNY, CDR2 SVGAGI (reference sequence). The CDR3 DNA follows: TGTGCCAGCAGTTACGGCAGGGGTTATGGCAATCAGCCCCAGCATTTT. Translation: CASSYGRGYGNQPQHF.

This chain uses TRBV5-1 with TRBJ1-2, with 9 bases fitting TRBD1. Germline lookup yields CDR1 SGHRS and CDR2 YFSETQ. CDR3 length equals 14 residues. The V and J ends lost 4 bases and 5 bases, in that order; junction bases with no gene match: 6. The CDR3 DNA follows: TGCGCCAGCAGCCGGGACAGGGTGAGATATGGCTACACCTTC. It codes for CASSRDRVRYGYTF.

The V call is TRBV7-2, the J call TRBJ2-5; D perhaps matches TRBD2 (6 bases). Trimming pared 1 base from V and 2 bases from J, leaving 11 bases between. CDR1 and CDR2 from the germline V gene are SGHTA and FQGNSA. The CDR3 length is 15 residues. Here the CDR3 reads CASSLGLVLQETQYF. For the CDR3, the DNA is TGTGCCAGCAGCTTAGGACTAGTCCTACAAGAGACCCAGTACTTC.

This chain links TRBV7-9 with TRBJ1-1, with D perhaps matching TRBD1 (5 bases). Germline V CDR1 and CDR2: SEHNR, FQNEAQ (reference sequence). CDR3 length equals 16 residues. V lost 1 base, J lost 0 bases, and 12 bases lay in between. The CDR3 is CASSLEWGGVNTEAFF. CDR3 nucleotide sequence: TGTGCCAGCAGCTTAGAGTGGGGCGGAGTGAACACTGAAGCTTTCTTT.

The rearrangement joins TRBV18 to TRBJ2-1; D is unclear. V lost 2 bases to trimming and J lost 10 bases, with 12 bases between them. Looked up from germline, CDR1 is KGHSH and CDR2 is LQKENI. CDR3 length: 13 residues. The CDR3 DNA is TGTGCCAGCTCACCATCTCGTTCAGGCGAGCAGTTCTTC. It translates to CASSPSRSGEQFF. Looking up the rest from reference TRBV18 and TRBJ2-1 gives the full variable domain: NAGVMQNPRHLVRRRGQEARLRCSPMKGHSHVYWYRQLPEEGLKFMVYLQKENIIDESGMPKERFSAEFPKEGPSILRIQQVVRGDSAAYFCASSPSRSGEQFFGPGTRLTVL.

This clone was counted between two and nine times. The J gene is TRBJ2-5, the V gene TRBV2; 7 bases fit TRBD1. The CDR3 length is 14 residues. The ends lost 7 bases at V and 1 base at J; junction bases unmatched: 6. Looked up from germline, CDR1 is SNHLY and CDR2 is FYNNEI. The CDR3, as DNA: TGTGCCAGCACTCTGGGACAGCTCCAAGAGACCCAGTACTTC. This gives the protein CASTLGQLQETQYF.

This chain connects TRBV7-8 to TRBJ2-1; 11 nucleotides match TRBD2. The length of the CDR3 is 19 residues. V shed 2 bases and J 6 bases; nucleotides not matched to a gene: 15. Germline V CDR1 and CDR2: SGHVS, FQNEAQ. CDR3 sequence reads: CASSLFRVSLAGVINEQFF. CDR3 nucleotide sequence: TGTGCCAGCAGCTTATTTCGCGTCTCACTAGCGGGAGTAATCAATGAGCAGTTCTTC.

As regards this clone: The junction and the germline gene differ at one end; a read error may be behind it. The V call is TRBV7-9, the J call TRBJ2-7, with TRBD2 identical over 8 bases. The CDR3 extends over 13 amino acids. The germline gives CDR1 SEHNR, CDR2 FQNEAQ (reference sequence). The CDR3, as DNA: TGTGCCAGCAGCTACAGACTAGCGAGGGAGCAGTGCTTC. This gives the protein CASSYRLAREQCF.

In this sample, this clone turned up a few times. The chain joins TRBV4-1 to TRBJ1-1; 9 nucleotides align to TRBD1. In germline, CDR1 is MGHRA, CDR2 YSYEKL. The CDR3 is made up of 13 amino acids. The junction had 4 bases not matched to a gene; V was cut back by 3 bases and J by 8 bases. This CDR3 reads CASSQTGGLEAFF. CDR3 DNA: TGCGCCAGCAGCCAGACAGGGGGGCTGGAAGCTTTCTTT.

The CDR3 sequence is CASSQMPPAGVGNEQFF. The CDR3 nucleotides read TGCGCCAGCAGCCAAATGCCTCCTGCGGGAGTTGGTAATGAGCAGTTCTTC. The J gene is TRBJ2-1, the V gene TRBV4-1; 7 bases map to TRBD2. The CDR3 has 17 amino acids. V trimming: 2 bases; J trimming: 7 bases; junction bases outside the gene matches: 14. The germline V gene encodes CDR1 MGHRA and CDR2 YSYEKL.

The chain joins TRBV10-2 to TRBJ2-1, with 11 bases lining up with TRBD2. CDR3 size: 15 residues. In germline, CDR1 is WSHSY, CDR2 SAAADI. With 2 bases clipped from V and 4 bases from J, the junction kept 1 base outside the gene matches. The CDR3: CASSEVAGGYNEQFF. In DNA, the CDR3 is TGCGCCAGCAGTGAGGTAGCGGGGGGGTACAATGAGCAGTTCTTC.

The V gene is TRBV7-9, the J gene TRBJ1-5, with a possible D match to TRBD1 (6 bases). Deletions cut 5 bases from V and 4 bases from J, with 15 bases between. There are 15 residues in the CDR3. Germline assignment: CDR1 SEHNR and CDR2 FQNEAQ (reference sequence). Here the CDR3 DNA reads TGTGCCAGCAGCAACACCGGACAGTCTAATCAGCCCCAGCATTTT. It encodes CASSNTGQSNQPQHF.

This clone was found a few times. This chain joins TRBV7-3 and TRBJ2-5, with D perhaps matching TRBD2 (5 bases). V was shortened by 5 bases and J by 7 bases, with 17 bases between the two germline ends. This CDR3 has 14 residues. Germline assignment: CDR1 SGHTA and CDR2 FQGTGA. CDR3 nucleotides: TGTGCCAGCAGCCCTTACTCGGGCCGGGGGACCCAGTACTTC. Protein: CASSPYSGRGTQYF.

In nucleotides, the CDR3 is TGTGCCAGCAATGGGGTGGGGGCTAGCTCCTACAATGAGCAGTTCTTC. It encodes CASNGVGASSYNEQFF. The chain joins TRBV2 to TRBJ2-1, with D tentatively TRBD1 (6 bases). The V and J ends lost 7 bases and 0 bases respectively, with 16 bases between them. In germline, CDR1 is SNHLY, CDR2 FYNNEI. This CDR3 has 16 residues.

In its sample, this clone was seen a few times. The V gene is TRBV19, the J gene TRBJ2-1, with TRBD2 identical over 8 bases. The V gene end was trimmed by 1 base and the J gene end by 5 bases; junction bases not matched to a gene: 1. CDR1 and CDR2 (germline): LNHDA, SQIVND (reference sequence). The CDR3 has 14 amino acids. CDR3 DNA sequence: TGTGCCAGTAGTATAGCGGGGGGGGACAATGAGCAGTTCTTC. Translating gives CASSIAGGDNEQFF.

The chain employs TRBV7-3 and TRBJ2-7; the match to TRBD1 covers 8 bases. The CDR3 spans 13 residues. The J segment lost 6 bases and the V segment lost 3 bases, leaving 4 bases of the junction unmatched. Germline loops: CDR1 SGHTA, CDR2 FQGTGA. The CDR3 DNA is TGTGCCAGCAGCTTGGGGACAGGTGGCGAGCAGTACTTC. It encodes CASSLGTGGEQYF.

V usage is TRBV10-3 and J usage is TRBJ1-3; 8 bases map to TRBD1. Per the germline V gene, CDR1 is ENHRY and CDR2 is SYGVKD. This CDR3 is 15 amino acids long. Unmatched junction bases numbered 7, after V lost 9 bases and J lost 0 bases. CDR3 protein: CAIRRQGNSGNTIYF. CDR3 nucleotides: TGTGCCATTAGGCGACAGGGGAACTCTGGAAACACCATATATTTT.

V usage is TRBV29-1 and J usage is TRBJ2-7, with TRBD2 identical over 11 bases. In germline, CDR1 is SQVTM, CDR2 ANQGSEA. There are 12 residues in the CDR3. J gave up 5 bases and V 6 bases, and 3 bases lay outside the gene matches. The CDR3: CSVKLAGDEQYF. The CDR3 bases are TGCAGCGTCAAACTAGCGGGAGACGAGCAGTACTTC.